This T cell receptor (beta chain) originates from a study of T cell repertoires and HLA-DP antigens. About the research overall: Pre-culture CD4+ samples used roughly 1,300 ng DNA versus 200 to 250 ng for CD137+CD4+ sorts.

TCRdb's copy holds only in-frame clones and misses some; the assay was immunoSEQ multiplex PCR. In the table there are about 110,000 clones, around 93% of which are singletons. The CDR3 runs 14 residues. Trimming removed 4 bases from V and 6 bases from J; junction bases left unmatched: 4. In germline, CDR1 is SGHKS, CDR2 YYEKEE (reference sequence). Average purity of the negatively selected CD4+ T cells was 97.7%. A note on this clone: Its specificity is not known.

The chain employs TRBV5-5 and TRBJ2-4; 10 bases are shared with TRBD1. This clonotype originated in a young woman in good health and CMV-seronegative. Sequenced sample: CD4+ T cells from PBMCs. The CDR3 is CASSIGTGVNIQYF. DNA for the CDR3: TGTGCCAGCAGCATTGGGACAGGGGTAAACATTCAGTACTTC.